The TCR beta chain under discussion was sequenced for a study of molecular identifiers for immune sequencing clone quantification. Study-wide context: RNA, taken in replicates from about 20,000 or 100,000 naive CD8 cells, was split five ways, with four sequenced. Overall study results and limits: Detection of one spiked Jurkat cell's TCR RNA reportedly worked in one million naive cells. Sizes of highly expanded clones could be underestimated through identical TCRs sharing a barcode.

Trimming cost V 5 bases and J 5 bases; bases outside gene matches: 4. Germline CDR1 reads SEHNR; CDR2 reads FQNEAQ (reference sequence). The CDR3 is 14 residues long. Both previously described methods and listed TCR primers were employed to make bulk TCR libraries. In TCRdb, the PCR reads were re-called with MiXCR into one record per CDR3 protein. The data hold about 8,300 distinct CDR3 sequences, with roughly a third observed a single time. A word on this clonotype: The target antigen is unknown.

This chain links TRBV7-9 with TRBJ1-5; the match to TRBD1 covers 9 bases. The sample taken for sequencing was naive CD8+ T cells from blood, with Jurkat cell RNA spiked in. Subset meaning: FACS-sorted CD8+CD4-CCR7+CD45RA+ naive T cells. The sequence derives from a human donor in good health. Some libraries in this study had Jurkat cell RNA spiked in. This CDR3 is CASSQWDRDQPQHF. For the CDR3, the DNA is TGTGCCAGCAGCCAATGGGACAGGGATCAGCCCCAGCATTTT.